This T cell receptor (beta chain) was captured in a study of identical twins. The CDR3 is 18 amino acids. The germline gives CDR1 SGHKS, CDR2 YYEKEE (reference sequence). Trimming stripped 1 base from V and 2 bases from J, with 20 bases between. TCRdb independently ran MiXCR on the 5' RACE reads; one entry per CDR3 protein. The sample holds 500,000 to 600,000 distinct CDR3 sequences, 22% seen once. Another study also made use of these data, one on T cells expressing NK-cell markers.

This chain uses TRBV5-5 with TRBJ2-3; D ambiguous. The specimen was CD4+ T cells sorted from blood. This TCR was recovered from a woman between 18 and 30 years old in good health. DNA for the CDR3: TGTGCCAGCAGCTTGAGAAGAGTTAAGGCGCTACCCACAGATACGCAGTATTTT. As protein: CASSLRRVKALPTDTQYF.